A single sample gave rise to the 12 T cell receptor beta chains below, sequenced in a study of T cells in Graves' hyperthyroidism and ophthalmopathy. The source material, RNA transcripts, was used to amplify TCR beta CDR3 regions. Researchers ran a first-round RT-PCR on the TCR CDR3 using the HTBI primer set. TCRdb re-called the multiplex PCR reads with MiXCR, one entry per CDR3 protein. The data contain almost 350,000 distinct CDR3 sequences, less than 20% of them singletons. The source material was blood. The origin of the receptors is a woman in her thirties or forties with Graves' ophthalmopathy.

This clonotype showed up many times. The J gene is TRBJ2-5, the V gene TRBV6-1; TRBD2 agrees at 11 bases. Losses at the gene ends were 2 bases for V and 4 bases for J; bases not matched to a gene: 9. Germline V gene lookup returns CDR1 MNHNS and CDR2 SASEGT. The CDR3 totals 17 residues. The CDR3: CASSENLAGGGGETQYF. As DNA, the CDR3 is TGTGCCAGCAGTGAAAACCTAGCGGGAGGCGGGGGAGAGACCCAGTACTTC.

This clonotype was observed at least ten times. CDR3 amino acids: CASRGAWGGYTF. The CDR3 nucleotides are TGTGCCAGCAGGGGAGCCTGGGGCGGCTACACCTTC. V usage is TRBV28 and J usage is TRBJ1-2; possibly TRBD1 for D (5 bases). This CDR3 contains 12 residues. Germline values: CDR1 MDHEN, CDR2 SYDVKM. V lost 6 bases, J lost 8 bases, and 13 bases lay in between.

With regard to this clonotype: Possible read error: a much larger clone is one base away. In DNA form, the CDR3 reads TGTGCCAGCAGTGGAATTGCGGGTTTAGCCAAAAACATTCAGTACTTC. It encodes CASSGIAGLAKNIQYF. The genes are TRBV2 and TRBJ2-4; TRBD2 might be the D (5 bases). Trimming pared 4 bases from V and 0 bases from J, leaving 13 bases between. Looked up from germline, CDR1 is SNHLY and CDR2 is FYNNEI. This CDR3 contains 16 residues.

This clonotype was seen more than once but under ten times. The CDR3 coding sequence is TGTGCCAGCGGCGCAAGGGGGCAGGCCAAGACCGGGGAGCTGTTTTTT. Its protein is CASGARGQAKTGELFF. This chain joins TRBV11-2 and TRBJ2-2; 7 nucleotides match TRBD1. Losses at the gene ends were 8 bases for V and 5 bases for J; bases not matched to a gene: 14. The CDR3 has 16 amino acids. The germline gives CDR1 SGHAT, CDR2 FQNNGV.

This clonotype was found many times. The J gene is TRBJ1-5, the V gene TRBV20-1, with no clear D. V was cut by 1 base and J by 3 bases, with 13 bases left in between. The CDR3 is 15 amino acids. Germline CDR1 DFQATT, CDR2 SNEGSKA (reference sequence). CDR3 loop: CSARAAGFNNQPQHF. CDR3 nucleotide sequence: TGCAGTGCTAGAGCGGCCGGGTTTAACAATCAGCCCCAGCATTTT.

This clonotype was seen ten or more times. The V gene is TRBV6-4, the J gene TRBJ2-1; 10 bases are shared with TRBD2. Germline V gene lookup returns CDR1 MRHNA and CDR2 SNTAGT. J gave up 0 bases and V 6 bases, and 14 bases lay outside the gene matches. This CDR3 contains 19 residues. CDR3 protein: CASSENGLAVSASYNEQFF. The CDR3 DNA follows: TGTGCCAGCAGCGAGAATGGACTAGCGGTTTCCGCCTCCTACAATGAGCAGTTCTTC.

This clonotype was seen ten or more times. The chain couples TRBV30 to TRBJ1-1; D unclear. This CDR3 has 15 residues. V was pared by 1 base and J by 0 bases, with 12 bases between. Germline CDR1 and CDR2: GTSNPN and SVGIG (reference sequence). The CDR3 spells CAWSGAPTVNTEAFF. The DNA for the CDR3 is TGTGCCTGGAGTGGCGCGCCAACAGTGAACACTGAAGCTTTCTTT.

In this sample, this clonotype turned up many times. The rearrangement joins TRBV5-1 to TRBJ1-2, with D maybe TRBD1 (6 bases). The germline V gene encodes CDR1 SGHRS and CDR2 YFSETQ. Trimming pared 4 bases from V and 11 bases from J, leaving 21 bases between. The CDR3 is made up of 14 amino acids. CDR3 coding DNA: TGCGCCAGCAGCCCGATGGGGGCGTCCTCGGGGTACACCTTC. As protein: CASSPMGASSGYTF.

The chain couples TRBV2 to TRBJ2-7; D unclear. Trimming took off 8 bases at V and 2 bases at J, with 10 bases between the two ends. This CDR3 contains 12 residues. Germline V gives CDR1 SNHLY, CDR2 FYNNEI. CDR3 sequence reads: CASASETYEQYF. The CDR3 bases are TGTGCCAGCGCCTCTGAAACCTACGAGCAGTACTTC.

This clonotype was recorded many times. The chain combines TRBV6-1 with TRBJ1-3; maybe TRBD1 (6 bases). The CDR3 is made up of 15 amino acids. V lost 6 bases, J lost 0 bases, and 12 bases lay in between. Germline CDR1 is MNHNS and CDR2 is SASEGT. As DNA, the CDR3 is TGTGCCAGCAGCCAGACAGGCAGCTCTGGAAACACCATATATTTT. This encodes CASSQTGSSGNTIYF.

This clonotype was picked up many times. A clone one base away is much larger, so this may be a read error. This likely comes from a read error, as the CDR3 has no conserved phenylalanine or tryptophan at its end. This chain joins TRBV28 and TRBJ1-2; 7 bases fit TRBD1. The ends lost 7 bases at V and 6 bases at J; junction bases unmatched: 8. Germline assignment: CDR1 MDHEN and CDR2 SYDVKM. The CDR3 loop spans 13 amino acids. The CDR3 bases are TGTGCCAGCACACTCGACAGGGCTGATGGCTACACCCTC. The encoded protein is CASTLDRADGYTL.

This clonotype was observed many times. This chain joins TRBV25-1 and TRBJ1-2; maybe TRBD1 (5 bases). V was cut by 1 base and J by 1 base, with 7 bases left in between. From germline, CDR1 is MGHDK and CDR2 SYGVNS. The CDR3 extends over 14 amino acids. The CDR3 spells CASSEWGSNYGYTF. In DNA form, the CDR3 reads TGTGCCAGCAGTGAATGGGGGAGTAACTATGGCTACACCTTC.